These T cell receptor beta chains were read from a single sample in a study of T cells after yellow fever vaccination. In TCRdb, the 5' RACE reads were re-called with MiXCR into one record per CDR3 protein. Of 350,000 to 450,000 distinct CDR3 sequences listed, under 7.5% were seen once; the top ten hold 14% to 15%. Material: PBMCs, obtained 5 days after the yellow fever booster vaccination. These receptors were collected from a man aged 25 to 40 who received the YFV17D yellow fever vaccine. Both conserved end residues are part of each CDR3. Fields, in order: J gene, clone size, D gene, V gene, CDR3 DNA, CDR3 protein. The D gene is left open where the match is weak. Size tells how often a clone was seen (once, few, many) or the class of an expanded clone, and some rows leave it out.

TRBJ2-2 many - TRBV25-1 TGTGCCAGCAGTGGGCTTAACACCGGGGAGCTGTTTTTT CASSGLNTGELFF
TRBJ2-1 many TRBD2 TRBV19 TGTGCCAGTAGACCTAGACTAGCGGGAGATGAGCAGTTCTTC CASRPRLAGDEQFF
TRBJ2-7 many TRBD2 TRBV7-2 TGTGCCAGCAGCTTAGCGGGTCACAGCGGGAGAGGGATGGGGTACGAGCAGTACTTC CASSLAGHSGRGMGYEQYF
TRBJ1-1 many - TRBV12-3/TRBV12-4 TGTGCCAGCAGTTTGGGGGCGGGGATACTGAACACTGAAGCTTTCTTT CASSLGAGILNTEAFF
TRBJ2-3 - TRBD1 TRBV29-1 TGCAGCGGGGCAGGGGGCCTCGCAGATACGCAGTATTTT CSGAGGLADTQYF
TRBJ1-2 - - TRBV7-2 TGTGCCAGCAGCTTAAACCACGGGTCCACGCTAAGGCCCTTC CASSLNHGSTLRPF
TRBJ1-1 few - TRBV19 TGTGCCAGTAGTATGGGGCTTACTGAAGCTTTCTTT CASSMGLTEAFF
TRBJ2-1 - - TRBV7-6 TGTGCCAGCAGCTTACCCATAGGAGGGGGCGCAGAAGGCGAGCAGTTCTTC CASSLPIGGGAEGEQFF
TRBJ2-4 many - TRBV7-2 TGTGCCAGCAGCGGCCGGGACACCAAAAACATTCAGTACTTC CASSGRDTKNIQYF
TRBJ2-7 many - TRBV20-1 TGCAGTGCTAGCGTGGACCCCTACGAGCAGTACTTC CSASVDPYEQYF
TRBJ2-7 few - TRBV20-1 TGCAGTGCTAGCCCACTCCTGGGCAAGAGGTCCCCCTACGAGCAGTACTTC CSASPLLGKRSPYEQYF
TRBJ2-3 few TRBD2 TRBV5-1 TGCGCCAGCAGCAGTAGCGGGAGTCCAACAGATACGCAGTATTTT CASSSSGSPTDTQYF
TRBJ1-6 few - TRBV7-9 TGTGCCAGCAGCAACAGCCTCGGGGTAGGGAATTCACCCCTCCACTTT CASSNSLGVGNSPLHF
TRBJ2-7 many - TRBV5-1 TGCGCCAGCAGCGCGGACGGCTCCTACGAGCAGTACTTC CASSADGSYEQYF
TRBJ1-3 few - TRBV12-3/TRBV12-4 TGTGCCAGCAGTTTAGGTCCGGGGAAGACTGGAAACACCATATATTTT CASSLGPGKTGNTIYF
TRBJ2-4 few TRBD1 TRBV5-6 TGTGCCAGCAGCAACCTAGACAGGGCGGTTCGTAACATTCAGTACTTC CASSNLDRAVRNIQYF
TRBJ1-2 few - TRBV2 TGTGCCAGCAGGTCCGGGACACCTTACTATGGCTACACCTTC CASRSGTPYYGYTF
TRBJ2-7 - - TRBV20-1 TGCAGTGCTAGAGATATGACGACCTACGAGCAGTACTTC CSARDMTTYEQYF
TRBJ2-2 many - TRBV15 TGTGCCACCAGCAGGGGACGGAACACCGGGGAGCTGTTTTTT CATSRGRNTGELFF
TRBJ2-3 - TRBD1 TRBV6-2/TRBV6-3 TGTGCCAGCAGTGTGGGACAGCCGGGAACAGATACGCAGTATTTT CASSVGQPGTDTQYF
TRBJ2-2 few - TRBV6-2/TRBV6-3 - CASTNGQYVGELFF
TRBJ2-7 - - TRBV6-2/TRBV6-3 TGTGCCAGCATCGGGGGACTCCACTACGAGCAGTACTTC CASIGGLHYEQYF
TRBJ2-1 few TRBD1 TRBV20-1 TGCAGTGCCGACGCCCGGGACAGGGCGTCCAATGAGCAGTTCTTC CSADARDRASNEQFF
TRBJ1-1 many - TRBV7-9 TGTGCCAGCAGCATGGGACTTGGGAACACTGAAGCTTTCTTT CASSMGLGNTEAFF
TRBJ1-2 - TRBD1 TRBV6-5 TGTGCCAGTCTGGGGGACAGGGGAAGCTACACCTTC CASLGDRGSYTF
TRBJ2-1 - TRBD1 TRBV7-9 TGTGCCAGCAGCCCCAGGGTAGGGGGCATCTCCTACAATGAGCAGTTCTTC CASSPRVGGISYNEQFF
TRBJ2-1 few TRBD1 TRBV5-1 TGCGCCAGCAGCTTGGGACAGGGTCTCTCCTACAATGAGCAGTTCTTC CASSLGQGLSYNEQFF
TRBJ2-1 many - TRBV20-1 TGCAGTGCTAGAGGGGGCGGGTTAGAGCAGTTCTTC CSARGGGLEQFF